Listed below are T cell receptor beta chains from one sample, sequenced in a study of shared clonotypes between healthy human individuals. Some clones are missing from TCRdb's copy, which holds only in-frame ones; the method was immunoSEQ multiplex PCR. The data hold approximately 2.5 million clones, with roughly 93% observed a single time. Sequences were obtained from naive CD4+ T cells from PBMCs. The receptor source for this set is a man aged 18 to 29 in good health. Some clones in this sample may be carry-over from other donors' samples. CDR3s include the opening cysteine and the closing phenylalanine or tryptophan. Fields, in order: CDR3 length, clone size, J gene, D gene, V gene, CDR3 DNA, CDR3 protein. A D gene is named only where the DNA matches it firmly. Rows give clone size only sometimes, using once, few, many, or a class for an expanded clone.

CDR3 length: 12; clone size: .; J gene: TRBJ1-5; D gene: .; V gene: TRBV27; CDR3 DNA: TGTGCCAGCAGTTTCGCCCTGGGTCCCCAGCATTTT; CDR3 protein: CASSFALGPQHF
CDR3 length: 14; clone size: .; J gene: TRBJ1-2; D gene: .; V gene: TRBV6-1; CDR3 DNA: TGTGCCAGCAGTGAAGCGTCCCGTAACTATGGCTACACCTTC; CDR3 protein: CASSEASRNYGYTF
CDR3 length: 14; clone size: .; J gene: TRBJ1-1; D gene: .; V gene: TRBV28; CDR3 DNA: TGTGCCAGCAGTTTGACATCCATGAACACTGAAGCTTTCTTT; CDR3 protein: CASSLTSMNTEAFF
CDR3 length: 15; clone size: .; J gene: TRBJ2-5; D gene: TRBD2; V gene: TRBV14; CDR3 DNA: TGTGCCAGCAGCCAAGCGGGACTAGCGGGATGGGCCCAGTACTTC; CDR3 protein: CASSQAGLAGWAQYF
CDR3 length: 19; clone size: .; J gene: TRBJ2-2; D gene: TRBD2; V gene: TRBV5-4; CDR3 DNA: TGTGCCAGCAGCTTGGGGACTAGCGGGAGGGCCGGGAACACCGGGGAGCTGTTTTTT; CDR3 protein: CASSLGTSGRAGNTGELFF
CDR3 length: 14; clone size: .; J gene: TRBJ2-3; D gene: .; V gene: TRBV7-2; CDR3 DNA: TGTGCCAGCAGCTTAGCAGGTCAAACAGATACGCAGTATTTT; CDR3 protein: CASSLAGQTDTQYF
CDR3 length: 15; clone size: .; J gene: TRBJ2-1; D gene: .; V gene: TRBV10-3; CDR3 DNA: TGTGCCATCAGTGAGCGTAGCGGAGACTACAATGAGCAGTTCTTC; CDR3 protein: CAISERSGDYNEQFF
CDR3 length: 15; clone size: .; J gene: TRBJ2-7; D gene: .; V gene: TRBV15; CDR3 DNA: TGTGCCACCAGCGGGGGTGGGTTCGGATCCTACGAGCAGTACTTC; CDR3 protein: CATSGGGFGSYEQYF
CDR3 length: 15; clone size: .; J gene: TRBJ1-6; D gene: .; V gene: TRBV7-8; CDR3 DNA: TGTGCCAGCAGCTTGATCCGGCAGTCTAATTCACCCCTCCACTTT; CDR3 protein: CASSLIRQSNSPLHF
CDR3 length: 15; clone size: .; J gene: TRBJ2-3; D gene: TRBD2; V gene: TRBV5-1; CDR3 DNA: TGCGCCAGCAGCTTGAAAGCGGGAGGGGCAGATACGCAGTATTTT; CDR3 protein: CASSLKAGGADTQYF
CDR3 length: 14; clone size: .; J gene: TRBJ2-5; D gene: .; V gene: TRBV18; CDR3 DNA: TGTGCCAGCTCACCAACTCGTGCAGGGGAGGATGAGTACTTC; CDR3 protein: CASSPTRAGEDEYF
CDR3 length: 17; clone size: .; J gene: TRBJ2-1; D gene: TRBD2; V gene: TRBV27; CDR3 DNA: TGTGCCAGCAGACTCTTAGCGGGAGGGCCAGCCTTCAATGAGCAGTTCTTC; CDR3 protein: CASRLLAGGPAFNEQFF
CDR3 length: 14; clone size: .; J gene: TRBJ1-1; D gene: .; V gene: TRBV19; CDR3 DNA: TGTGCCAGTAAGATCTCGACGGGAAGTCCTGAAGCTTTCTTT; CDR3 protein: CASKISTGSPEAFF
CDR3 length: 15; clone size: once; J gene: TRBJ2-2; D gene: TRBD1; V gene: TRBV5-8; CDR3 DNA: TGTGCCAGCAGCAGACAGGGTTATCGCACCGGGGAGCTGTTTTTT; CDR3 protein: CASSRQGYRTGELFF
CDR3 length: 17; clone size: .; J gene: TRBJ2-7; D gene: TRBD1; V gene: TRBV7-4; CDR3 DNA: TGTGCCAGCAGCTTATTCAGGGGGCCTTTTCTCTCCTACGAGCAGTACTTC; CDR3 protein: CASSLFRGPFLSYEQYF
CDR3 length: 13; clone size: few; J gene: TRBJ1-1; D gene: .; V gene: TRBV7-9; CDR3 DNA: TGTGCCAGCAGCTTATCGAGAGACACTGAAGCTTTCTTT; CDR3 protein: CASSLSRDTEAFF
CDR3 length: 14; clone size: .; J gene: TRBJ2-5; D gene: TRBD2; V gene: TRBV7-2; CDR3 DNA: TGTGCCAGCAGTCGGGGACTAGCGGAAGAGACCCAGTACTTC; CDR3 protein: CASSRGLAEETQYF
CDR3 length: 15; clone size: .; J gene: TRBJ2-5; D gene: TRBD1; V gene: TRBV19; CDR3 DNA: TGTGCCAGTAGACACAGGGGTGTACCCAAAGAGACCCAGTACTTC; CDR3 protein: CASRHRGVPKETQYF
CDR3 length: 11; clone size: .; J gene: TRBJ1-2; D gene: .; V gene: TRBV28; CDR3 DNA: TGTGCCAGCAGTCTCCCGAGTGGCTACACCTTC; CDR3 protein: CASSLPSGYTF
CDR3 length: 14; clone size: .; J gene: TRBJ2-6; D gene: .; V gene: TRBV27; CDR3 DNA: TGTGCCAGCAGTTTGACCGGGACCTTTAACGTCCTGACTTTC; CDR3 protein: CASSLTGTFNVLTF
CDR3 length: 14; clone size: .; J gene: TRBJ1-1; D gene: TRBD1; V gene: TRBV10-2; CDR3 DNA: TGCGCCAGCATACCGGGACAGGGGAACACTGAAGCTTTCTTT; CDR3 protein: CASIPGQGNTEAFF
CDR3 length: 15; clone size: .; J gene: TRBJ1-4; D gene: TRBD1; V gene: TRBV28; CDR3 DNA: TGTGCCAGCCACCCTCCGGGCAGGGGGAGAGAAAAACTGTTTTTT; CDR3 protein: CASHPPGRGREKLFF
CDR3 length: 16; clone size: .; J gene: TRBJ1-3; D gene: TRBD1; V gene: TRBV9; CDR3 DNA: TGTGCCAGCAGCGTAGGGGGACAGGGGACCGGAAACACCATATATTTT; CDR3 protein: CASSVGGQGTGNTIYF
CDR3 length: 15; clone size: .; J gene: TRBJ1-1; D gene: .; V gene: TRBV27; CDR3 DNA: TGTGCCAGCAGTTTAACCTTGGGGTATAGGACTGAAGCTTTCTTT; CDR3 protein: CASSLTLGYRTEAFF